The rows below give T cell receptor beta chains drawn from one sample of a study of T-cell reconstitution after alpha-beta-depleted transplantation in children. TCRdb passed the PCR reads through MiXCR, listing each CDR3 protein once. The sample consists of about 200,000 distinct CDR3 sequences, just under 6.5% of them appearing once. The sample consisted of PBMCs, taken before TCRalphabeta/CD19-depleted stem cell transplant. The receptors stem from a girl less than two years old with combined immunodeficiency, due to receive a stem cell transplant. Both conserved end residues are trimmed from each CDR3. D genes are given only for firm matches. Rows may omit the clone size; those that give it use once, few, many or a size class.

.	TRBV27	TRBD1	ASSLERGTASYNEQF
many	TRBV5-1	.	ASSLAGGHQNTEAF
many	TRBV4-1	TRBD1	ASSGTGKLQETQY
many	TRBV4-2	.	ASSQEDSTNTGELF
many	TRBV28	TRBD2	ASSLRQGELAGGYEQF
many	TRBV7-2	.	ASSLVSTDSYEQY
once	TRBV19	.	ASSRPRGGTDTQY
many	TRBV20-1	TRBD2	SARTSGRSSYEQY
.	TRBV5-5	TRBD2	ASSPDGGSDEQY
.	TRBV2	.	ASSEGGSVGETQY
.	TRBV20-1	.	SARIQGQSWELF
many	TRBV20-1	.	SARTGRLEIQPQH
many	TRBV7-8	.	ASSLAFSGIQY
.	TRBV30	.	AWSVLGGTTIYSEQY
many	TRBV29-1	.	SVEAPSRGLAVEQY
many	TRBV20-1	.	SARDYRDGSNQPQH
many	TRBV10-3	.	AIRAGGANYGYT
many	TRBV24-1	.	ATSDSLWAEVT
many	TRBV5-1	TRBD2	ASSKRYPSGRASSYNEQF
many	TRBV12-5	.	ASGLQDNEQF
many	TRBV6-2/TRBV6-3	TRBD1	ASSYSATDRDRFYNEQF
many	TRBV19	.	ASSISYLRLSTGELF
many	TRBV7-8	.	ASSSALGEQF
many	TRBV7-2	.	ASSLAPPRPGHEQF
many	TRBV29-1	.	SVESPTGELF